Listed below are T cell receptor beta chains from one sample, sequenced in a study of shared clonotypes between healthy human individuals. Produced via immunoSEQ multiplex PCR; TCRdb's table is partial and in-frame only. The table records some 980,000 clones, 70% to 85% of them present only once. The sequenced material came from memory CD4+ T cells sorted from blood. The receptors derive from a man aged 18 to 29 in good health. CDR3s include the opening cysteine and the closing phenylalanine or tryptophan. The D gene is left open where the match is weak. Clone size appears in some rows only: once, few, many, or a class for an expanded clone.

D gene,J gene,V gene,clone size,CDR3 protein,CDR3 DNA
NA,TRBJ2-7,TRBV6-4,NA,CASSDSCLAVEYF,TGTGCCAGCAGTGACTCGTGTTTGGCAGTAGAGTACTTC
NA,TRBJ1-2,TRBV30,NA,CAWSLGFNYGYTF,TGTGCCTGGAGTTTAGGATTTAACTATGGCTACACCTTC
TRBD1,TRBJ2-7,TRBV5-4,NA,CASKRDRGPGEQYF,TGTGCCAGCAAACGGGACAGGGGGCCTGGCGAGCAGTACTTC
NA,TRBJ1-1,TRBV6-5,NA,CASRETGKNTEAFF,TGTGCCAGCAGAGAAACAGGGAAGAACACTGAAGCTTTCTTT
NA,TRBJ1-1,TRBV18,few,CASSSGGALAEAFF,TGTGCCAGCTCATCCGGGGGCGCGTTGGCTGAAGCTTTCTTT
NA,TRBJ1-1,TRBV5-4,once,CASSFGTLLNMNTEAFF,TGTGCCAGCAGCTTCGGAACGTTGCTAAATATGAACACTGAAGCTTTCTTT
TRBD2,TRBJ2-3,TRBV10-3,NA,CAISESGGGAADTQYF,TGTGCCATCAGTGAGTCTGGCGGGGGGGCGGCAGATACGCAGTATTTT
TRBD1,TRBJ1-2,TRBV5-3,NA,CARSGKRQGTNGYTF,TGTGCCAGAAGCGGTAAACGACAGGGAACAAATGGCTACACCTTC
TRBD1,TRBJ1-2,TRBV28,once,CASSPPHRGQGYGYTF,TGTGCCAGCAGTCCCCCCCACCGAGGACAGGGGTATGGCTACACCTTC
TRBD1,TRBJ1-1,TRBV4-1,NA,CASSTAGAGGLSTEAFF,TGCGCCAGCAGCACGGCAGGGGCAGGGGGCCTGAGCACTGAAGCTTTCTTT
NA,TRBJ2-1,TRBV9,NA,CASSGGTTYNEQFF,TGTGCCAGCAGCGGAGGGACGACCTACAATGAGCAGTTCTTC
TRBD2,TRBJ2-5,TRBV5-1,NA,CASSLGLAGAQETQYF,TGCGCCAGCAGCTTAGGACTAGCGGGGGCCCAAGAGACCCAGTACTTC
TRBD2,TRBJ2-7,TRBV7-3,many,CASSPRGGRFEEQYF,TGTGCCAGCAGCCCACGGGGGGGCCGATTTGAAGAGCAGTACTTC
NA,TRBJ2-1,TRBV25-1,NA,CASSERNEQFF,TGTGCCAGCAGTGAACGGAATGAGCAGTTCTTC
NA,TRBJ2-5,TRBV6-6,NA,CASSYPLTGNQETQYF,TGTGCCAGCAGTTATCCACTTACAGGAAATCAAGAGACCCAGTACTTC
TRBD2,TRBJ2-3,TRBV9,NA,CASSAASGGARTDTQYF,TGTGCCAGCAGCGCCGCGAGCGGGGGGGCCAGGACAGATACGCAGTATTTT
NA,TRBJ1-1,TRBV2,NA,CASSEALLGAAEAFF,TGTGCCAGCAGTGAAGCGCTTCTAGGGGCTGCCGAAGCTTTCTTT
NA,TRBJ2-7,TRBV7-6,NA,CASSPNPAGSSYEQYF,TGTGCCAGCAGCCCCAATCCCGCGGGAAGCTCCTACGAGCAGTACTTC
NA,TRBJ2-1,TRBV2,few,CASSGQGGEQFF,TGTGCCAGCAGTGGGCAGGGGGGTGAGCAGTTCTTC
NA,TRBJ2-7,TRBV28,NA,CASSSSSPDFYEQYF,TGTGCCAGCAGTTCCTCGTCCCCGGACTTCTACGAGCAGTACTTC
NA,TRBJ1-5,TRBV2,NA,CASTSAGGNQPQHF,TGTGCCAGCACCTCGGCGGGGGGCAATCAGCCCCAGCATTTT
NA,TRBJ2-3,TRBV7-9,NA,CASSLASYPTDTQYF,TGTGCCAGCAGCTTAGCGTCCTATCCCACAGATACGCAGTATTTT
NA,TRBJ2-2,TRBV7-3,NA,CASSFEGLGSGELFF,TGTGCCAGCAGCTTCGAGGGGTTGGGTTCCGGGGAGCTGTTTTTT
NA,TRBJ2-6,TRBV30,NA,CAHSPGANVLTF,TGTGCCCACAGCCCTGGGGCCAACGTCCTGACTTTC
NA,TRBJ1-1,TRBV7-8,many,CASSPRGGPNTEAFF,TGTGCCAGCAGCCCAAGGGGGGGCCCGAACACTGAAGCTTTCTTT
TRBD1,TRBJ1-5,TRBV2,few,CASSPTGDWGQPQHF,TGTGCCAGCAGTCCTACAGGGGATTGGGGTCAGCCCCAGCATTTT
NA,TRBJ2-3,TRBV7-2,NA,CASSLVGGTNTDTQYF,TGTGCCAGCAGCTTAGTAGGGGGTACAAACACAGATACGCAGTATTTT
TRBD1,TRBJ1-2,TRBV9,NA,CASSDPETGGHYGYTF,TGTGCCAGCAGCGATCCAGAGACAGGGGGCCACTATGGCTACACCTTC
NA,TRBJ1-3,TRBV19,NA,CASSIGQASGNTIYF,TGTGCCAGTAGTATCGGGCAGGCCTCTGGAAACACCATATATTTT
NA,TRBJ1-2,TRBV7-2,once,CASSPREGNYGYTF,TGTGCCAGCAGCCCCCGGGAAGGGAATTATGGCTACACCTTC
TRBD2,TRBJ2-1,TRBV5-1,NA,CASMIAGGHYNEQFF,TGCGCCAGCATGATAGCGGGGGGCCACTACAATGAGCAGTTCTTC
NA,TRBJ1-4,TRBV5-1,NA,CASSLTGSNEKLFF,TGCGCCAGCAGCTTGACAGGGTCTAATGAAAAACTGTTTTTT
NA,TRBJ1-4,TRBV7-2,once,CASSPTSGGEKLFF,TGTGCCAGCAGCCCGACGTCGGGGGGGGAAAAACTGTTTTTT
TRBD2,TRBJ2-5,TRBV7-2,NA,CASSLVAGVRETQYF,TGTGCCAGCAGCTTAGTGGCGGGGGTTCGAGAGACCCAGTACTTC
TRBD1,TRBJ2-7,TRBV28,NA,CASSLGQGTNEQYF,TGTGCCAGCAGTTTAGGACAGGGGACAAACGAGCAGTACTTC
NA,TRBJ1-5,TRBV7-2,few,CASSLGQFNQPQHF,TGTGCCAGCAGCTTAGGACAGTTCAATCAGCCCCAGCATTTT
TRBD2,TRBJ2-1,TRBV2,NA,CASRGRTSGRASYNEQFF,TGTGCCAGCAGAGGGCGGACTAGCGGGAGGGCCAGTTACAATGAGCAGTTCTTC
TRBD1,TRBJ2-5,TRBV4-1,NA,CASSQDRTDRGSKETQYF,TGCGCCAGCAGCCAAGATAGGACCGACAGGGGGTCAAAGGAGACCCAGTACTTC
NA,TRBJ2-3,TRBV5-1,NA,CASSLAGSADTQYF,TGCGCCAGCAGCTTGGCAGGGTCTGCAGATACGCAGTATTTT
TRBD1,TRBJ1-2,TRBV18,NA,CASSAPPGTGLSNYGYTF,TGTGCCAGCTCAGCGCCTCCTGGGACAGGATTATCTAACTATGGCTACACCTTC
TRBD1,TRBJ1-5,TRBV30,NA,CAGSWTGTHQPQHF,TGTGCCGGAAGCTGGACAGGGACGCACCAGCCCCAGCATTTT
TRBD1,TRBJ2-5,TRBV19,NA,CASSQGQGVETQYF,TGTGCCAGTAGCCAAGGACAGGGGGTAGAGACCCAGTACTTC
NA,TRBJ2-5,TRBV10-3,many,CATGMRGEETQYF,TGTGCCACCGGTATGAGGGGCGAAGAGACCCAGTACTTC